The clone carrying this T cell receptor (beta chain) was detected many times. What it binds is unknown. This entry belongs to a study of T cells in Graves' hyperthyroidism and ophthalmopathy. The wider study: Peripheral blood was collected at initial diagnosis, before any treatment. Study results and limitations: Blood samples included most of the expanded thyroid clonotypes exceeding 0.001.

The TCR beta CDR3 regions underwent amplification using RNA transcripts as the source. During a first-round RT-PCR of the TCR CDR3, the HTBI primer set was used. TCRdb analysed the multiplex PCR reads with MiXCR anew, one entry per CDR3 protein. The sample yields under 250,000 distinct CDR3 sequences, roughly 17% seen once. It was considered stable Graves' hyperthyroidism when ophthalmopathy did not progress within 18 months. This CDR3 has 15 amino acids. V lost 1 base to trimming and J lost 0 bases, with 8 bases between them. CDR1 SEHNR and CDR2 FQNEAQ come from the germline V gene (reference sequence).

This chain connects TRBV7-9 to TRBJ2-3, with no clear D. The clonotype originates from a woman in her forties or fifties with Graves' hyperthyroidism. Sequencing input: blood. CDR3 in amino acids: CASSLGVSSTDTQYF. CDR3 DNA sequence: TGTGCCAGCAGCTTAGGCGTTTCTAGCACAGATACGCAGTATTTT. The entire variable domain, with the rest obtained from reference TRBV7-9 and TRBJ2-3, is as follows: DTGVSQNPRHKITKRGQNVTFRCDPISEHNRLYWYRQTLGQGPEFLTYFQNEAQLEKSRLLSDRFSAERPKGSFSTLEIQRTEQGDSAMYLCASSLGVSSTDTQYFGPGTRLTVL.